This T cell receptor (beta chain) was captured in a study of blood T cell repertoires in COVID-19 (dated by TCRdb to about 2020). Notes on the research overall: The collaborator samples originated in the United States, Italy and Spain and spanned the acute and convalescent phases of COVID-19. The prospective study material was composed of cDNA or gDNA derived from T cells, B-cell-depleted T cells, or PBMCs. Subjects who had been exposed to COVID-19, were actively infected with it, or had recovered from it provided the deeply sampled blood TCRbeta repertoires that made up the dataset. The repertoires were released in a freely available public database meant as a resource for research on the immune response to SARS-CoV-2. The samples were drawn from the first 160 participants of the ongoing ImmuneRACE study and from more than 1,000 subjects provided by 6 global collaborators. The sample metadata nearly always contained a de-identified subject ID, COVID-19 status, age in years and sex. HLA class I and class II types, where available, came from metadata supplied by the sample provider rather than from assay-based typing. Results and caveats for the whole study, not just this receptor: Clinical and demographic metadata were provided uncurated, with the amount varying by source and participant.

The collaborating institutions used their own protocols to collect whole blood in K2EDTA tubes. For TCRbeta analysis, collaborator samples were shipped as frozen whole blood, as isolated PBMCs, or as DNA extracted from either sample type. According to the germline V gene, CDR1 reads SQVTM and CDR2 reads ANQGSEA. The CDR3 goes from the cysteine to the phenylalanine over 13 residues. Just CDR3 DNA is preserved here, 39 bases in frame from base 1. Trimming at the junction amounts to 1 base on V and 8 bases on J, and the germline ends lie 14 bases apart. Concerning this clone itself: Its binding antigen is unknown. No quality values exist for individual bases; no much larger clone is one base distant.

TCRbeta CDR3 regions were amplified from genomic DNA using the immunoSEQ Assay, a bias-controlled multiplex PCR. The authors' pipeline ran thus. The number of nucleated cells in each sample was estimated by amplification of reference gene primers within the assay. Sequence reads were collapsed and filtered to measure the absolute abundance of every unique TCRbeta CDR3 rearrangement. For each sample, productive Simpson clonality was calculated as the square root of Simpson's diversity index over productive rearrangements. TCRdb mirrors the immuneACCESS table, restricted to in-frame sequences. Some clones are absent from its copies; in checked studies, under half trace to an unresolved V gene, and the reason for the others is unknown. V and J calls and clone size follow that table, whereas D and trimming were derived from the DNA. The sample records 62,000 or so clones, 88% of which are singletons. Together, the top ten hold roughly 2.4% of the sample.

Recombination connected TRBV29-1 to TRBJ1-2, with the D gene not confidently named. The clonotype originates from a human donor in a cohort sampled during active COVID-19. The sequencing sample was made of peripheral blood. The encoded CDR3 is CSVEGIGGFGYTF. The base sequence is TGCAGCGTTGAAGGTATCGGAGGCTTCGGCTACACCTTC.